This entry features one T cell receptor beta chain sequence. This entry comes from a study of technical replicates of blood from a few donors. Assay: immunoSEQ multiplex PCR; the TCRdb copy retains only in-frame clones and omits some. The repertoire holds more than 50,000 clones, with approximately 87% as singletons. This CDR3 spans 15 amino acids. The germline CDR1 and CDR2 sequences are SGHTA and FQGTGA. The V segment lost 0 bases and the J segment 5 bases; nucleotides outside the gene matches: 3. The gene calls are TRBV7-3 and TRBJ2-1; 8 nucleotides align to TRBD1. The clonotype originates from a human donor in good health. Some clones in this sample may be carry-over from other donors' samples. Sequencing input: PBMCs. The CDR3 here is CASSLTPGGNNEQFF. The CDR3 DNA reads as TGTGCCAGCAGCTTAACCCCAGGGGGCAACAATGAGCAGTTCTTC.